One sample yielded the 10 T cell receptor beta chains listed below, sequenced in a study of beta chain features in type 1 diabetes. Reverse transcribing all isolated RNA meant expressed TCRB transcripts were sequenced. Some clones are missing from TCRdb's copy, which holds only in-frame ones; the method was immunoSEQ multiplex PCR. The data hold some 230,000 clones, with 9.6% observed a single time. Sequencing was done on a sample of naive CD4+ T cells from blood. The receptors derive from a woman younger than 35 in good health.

This CDR3 reads CASRTSGNTGELFF. The CDR3 nucleotides read TGTGCCAGCCGGACTAGCGGCAACACCGGGGAGCTGTTTTTT. The chain links TRBV6-6 to TRBJ2-2; 10 bases are a match to TRBD2. Germline CDR1 reads MNHNY; CDR2 reads SVGAGI (reference sequence). The trim removed 8 bases at V and 2 bases at J, leaving 2 bases unmatched. The CDR3 runs 14 residues.

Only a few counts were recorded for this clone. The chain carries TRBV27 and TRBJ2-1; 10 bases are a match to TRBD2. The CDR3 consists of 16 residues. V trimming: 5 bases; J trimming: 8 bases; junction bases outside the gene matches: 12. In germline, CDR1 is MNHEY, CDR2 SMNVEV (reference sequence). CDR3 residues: CASSPPGLAGVDEQFF. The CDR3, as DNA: TGTGCCAGCAGTCCCCCAGGTCTAGCGGGAGTCGATGAGCAGTTCTTC.

This CDR3 reads CASSYSAVSYNEQFF. Here the CDR3 DNA reads TGTGCCAGCAGTTACTCGGCGGTGTCCTACAATGAGCAGTTCTTC. The rearrangement joins TRBV6-5 to TRBJ2-1, with D uncertain. This CDR3 region has 15 residues. Between the trimmed V and J ends, which lost 0 bases and 1 base, there was a span of 7 bases. The germline CDR1 and CDR2 sequences are MNHEY and SVGAGI.

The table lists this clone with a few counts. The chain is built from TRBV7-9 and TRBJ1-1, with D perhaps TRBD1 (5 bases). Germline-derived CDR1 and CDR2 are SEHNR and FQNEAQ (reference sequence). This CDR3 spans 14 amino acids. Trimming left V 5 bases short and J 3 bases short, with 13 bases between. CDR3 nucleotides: TGTGCCAGCAGCGTGGGCCCGGGGGACACTGAAGCTTTCTTT. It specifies CASSVGPGDTEAFF.

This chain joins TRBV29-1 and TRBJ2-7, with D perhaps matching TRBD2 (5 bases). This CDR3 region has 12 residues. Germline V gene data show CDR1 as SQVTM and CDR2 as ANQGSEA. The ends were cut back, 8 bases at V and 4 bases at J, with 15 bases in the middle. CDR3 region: CSRAGVPYEQYF. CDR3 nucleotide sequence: TGCAGCAGAGCCGGGGTACCTTACGAGCAGTACTTC.

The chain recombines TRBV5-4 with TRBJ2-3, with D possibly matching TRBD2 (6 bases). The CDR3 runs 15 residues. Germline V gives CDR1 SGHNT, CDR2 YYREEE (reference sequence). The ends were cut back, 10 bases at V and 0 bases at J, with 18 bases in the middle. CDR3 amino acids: CAGGDSRHSTDTQYF. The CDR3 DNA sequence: TGTGCCGGCGGGGACTCCCGCCATAGCACAGATACGCAGTATTTT.

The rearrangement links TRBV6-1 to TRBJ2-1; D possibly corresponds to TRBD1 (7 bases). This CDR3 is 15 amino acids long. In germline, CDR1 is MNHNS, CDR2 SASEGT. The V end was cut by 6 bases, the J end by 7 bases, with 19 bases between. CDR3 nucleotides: TGTGCCAGCAGCGGGGGACAGCGGTTTACAAATGAGCAGTTCTTC. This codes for CASSGGQRFTNEQFF.

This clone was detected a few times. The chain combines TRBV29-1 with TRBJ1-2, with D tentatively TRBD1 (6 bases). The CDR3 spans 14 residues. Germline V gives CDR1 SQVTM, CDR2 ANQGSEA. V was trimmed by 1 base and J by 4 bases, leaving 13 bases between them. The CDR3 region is CSVEVRDTTYGYTF. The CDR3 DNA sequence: TGCAGCGTTGAAGTCCGGGACACTACCTATGGCTACACCTTC.

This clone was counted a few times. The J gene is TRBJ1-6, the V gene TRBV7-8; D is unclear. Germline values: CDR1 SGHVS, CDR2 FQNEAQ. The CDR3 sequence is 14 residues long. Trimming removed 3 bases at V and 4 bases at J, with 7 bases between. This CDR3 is CASSLETYNSPLHF. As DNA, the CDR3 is TGTGCCAGCAGCTTGGAGACGTATAATTCACCCCTCCACTTT.

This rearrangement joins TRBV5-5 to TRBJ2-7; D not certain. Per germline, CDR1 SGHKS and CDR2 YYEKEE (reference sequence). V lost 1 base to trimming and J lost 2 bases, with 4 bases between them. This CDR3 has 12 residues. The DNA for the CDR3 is TGTGCCAGCAGCTTGTCCACCTACGAGCAGTACTTC. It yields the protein CASSLSTYEQYF. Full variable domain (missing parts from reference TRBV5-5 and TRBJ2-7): DAGVTQSPTHLIKTRGQQVTLRCSPISGHKSVSWYQQVLGQGPQFIFQYYEKEERGRGNFPDRFSARQFPNYSSELNVNALLLGDSALYLCASSLSTYEQYFGPGTRLTVT.